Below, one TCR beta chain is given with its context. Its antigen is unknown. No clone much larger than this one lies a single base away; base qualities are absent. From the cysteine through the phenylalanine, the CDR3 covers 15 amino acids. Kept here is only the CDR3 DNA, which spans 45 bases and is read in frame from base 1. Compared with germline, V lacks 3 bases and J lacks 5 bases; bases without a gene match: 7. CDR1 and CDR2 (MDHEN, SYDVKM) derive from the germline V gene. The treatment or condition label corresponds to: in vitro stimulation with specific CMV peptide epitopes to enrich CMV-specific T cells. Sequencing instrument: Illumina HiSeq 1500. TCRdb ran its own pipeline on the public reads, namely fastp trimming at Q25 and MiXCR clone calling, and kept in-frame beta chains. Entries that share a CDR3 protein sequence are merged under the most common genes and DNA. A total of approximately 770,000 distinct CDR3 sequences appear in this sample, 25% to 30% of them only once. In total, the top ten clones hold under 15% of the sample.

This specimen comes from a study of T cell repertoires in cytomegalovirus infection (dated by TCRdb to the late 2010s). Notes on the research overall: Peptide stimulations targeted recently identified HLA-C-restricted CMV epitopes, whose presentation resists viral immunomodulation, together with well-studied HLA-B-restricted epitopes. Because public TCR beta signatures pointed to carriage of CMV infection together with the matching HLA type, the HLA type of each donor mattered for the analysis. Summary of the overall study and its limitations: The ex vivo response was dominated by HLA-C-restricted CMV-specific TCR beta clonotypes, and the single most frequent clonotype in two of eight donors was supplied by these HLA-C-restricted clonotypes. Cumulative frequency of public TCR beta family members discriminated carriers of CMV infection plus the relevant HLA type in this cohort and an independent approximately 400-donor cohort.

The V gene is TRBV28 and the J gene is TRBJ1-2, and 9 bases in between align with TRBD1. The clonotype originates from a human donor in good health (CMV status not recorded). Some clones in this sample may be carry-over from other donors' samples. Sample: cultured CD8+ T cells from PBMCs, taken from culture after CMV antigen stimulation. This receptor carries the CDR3 CASSLGQGFRYGYTF. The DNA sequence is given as TGTGCCAGCAGTTTGGGACAGGGCTTTAGGTATGGCTACACCTTC.